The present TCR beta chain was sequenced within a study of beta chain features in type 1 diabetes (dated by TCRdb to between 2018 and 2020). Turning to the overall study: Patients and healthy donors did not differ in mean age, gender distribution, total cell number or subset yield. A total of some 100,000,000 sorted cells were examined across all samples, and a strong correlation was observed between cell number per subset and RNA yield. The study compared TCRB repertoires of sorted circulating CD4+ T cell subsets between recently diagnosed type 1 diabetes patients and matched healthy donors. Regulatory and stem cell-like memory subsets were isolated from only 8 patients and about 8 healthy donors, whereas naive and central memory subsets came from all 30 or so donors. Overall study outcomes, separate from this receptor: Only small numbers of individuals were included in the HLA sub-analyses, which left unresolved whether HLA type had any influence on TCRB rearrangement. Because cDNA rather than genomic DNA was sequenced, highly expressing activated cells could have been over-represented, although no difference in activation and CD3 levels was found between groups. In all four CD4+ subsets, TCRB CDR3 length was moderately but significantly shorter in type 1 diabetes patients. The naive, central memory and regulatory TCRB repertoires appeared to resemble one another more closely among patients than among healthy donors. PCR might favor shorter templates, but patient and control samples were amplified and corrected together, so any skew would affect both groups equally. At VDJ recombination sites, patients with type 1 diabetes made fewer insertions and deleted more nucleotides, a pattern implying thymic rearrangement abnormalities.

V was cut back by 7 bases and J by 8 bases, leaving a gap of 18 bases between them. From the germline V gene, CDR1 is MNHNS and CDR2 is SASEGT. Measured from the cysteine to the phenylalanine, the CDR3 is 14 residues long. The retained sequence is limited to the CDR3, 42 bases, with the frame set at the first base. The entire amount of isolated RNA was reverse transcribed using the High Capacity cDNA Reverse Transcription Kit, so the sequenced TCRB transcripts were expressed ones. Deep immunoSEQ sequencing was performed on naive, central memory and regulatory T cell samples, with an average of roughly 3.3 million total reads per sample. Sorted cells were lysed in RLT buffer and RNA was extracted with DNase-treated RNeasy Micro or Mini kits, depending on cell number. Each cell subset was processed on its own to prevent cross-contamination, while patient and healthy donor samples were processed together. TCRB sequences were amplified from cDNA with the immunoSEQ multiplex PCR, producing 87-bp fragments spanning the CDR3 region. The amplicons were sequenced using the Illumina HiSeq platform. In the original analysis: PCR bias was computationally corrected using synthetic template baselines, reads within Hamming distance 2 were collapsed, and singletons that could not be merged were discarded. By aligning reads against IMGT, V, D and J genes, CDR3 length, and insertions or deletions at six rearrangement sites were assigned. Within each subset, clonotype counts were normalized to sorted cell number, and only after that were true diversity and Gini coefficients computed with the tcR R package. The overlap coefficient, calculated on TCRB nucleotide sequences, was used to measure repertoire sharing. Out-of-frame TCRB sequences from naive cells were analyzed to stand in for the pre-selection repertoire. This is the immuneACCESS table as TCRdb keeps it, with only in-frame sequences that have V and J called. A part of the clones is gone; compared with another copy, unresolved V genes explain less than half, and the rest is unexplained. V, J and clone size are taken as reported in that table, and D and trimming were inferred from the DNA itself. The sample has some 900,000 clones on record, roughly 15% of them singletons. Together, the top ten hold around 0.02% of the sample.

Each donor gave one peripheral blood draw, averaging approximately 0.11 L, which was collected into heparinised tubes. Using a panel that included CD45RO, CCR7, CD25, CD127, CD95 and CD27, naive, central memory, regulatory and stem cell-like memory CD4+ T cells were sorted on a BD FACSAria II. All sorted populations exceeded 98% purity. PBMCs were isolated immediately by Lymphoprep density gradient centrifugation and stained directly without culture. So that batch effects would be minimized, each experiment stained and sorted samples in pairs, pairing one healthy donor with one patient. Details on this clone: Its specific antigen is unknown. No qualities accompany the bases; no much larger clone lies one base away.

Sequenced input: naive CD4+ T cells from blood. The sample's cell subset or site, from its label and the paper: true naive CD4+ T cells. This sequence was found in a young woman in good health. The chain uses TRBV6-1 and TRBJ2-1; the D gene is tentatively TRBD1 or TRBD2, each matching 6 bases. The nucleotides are TGTGCCAGCATCAAAAAAAGGGGGGTCGATGAGCAGTTCTTC. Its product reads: CASIKKRGVDEQFF.